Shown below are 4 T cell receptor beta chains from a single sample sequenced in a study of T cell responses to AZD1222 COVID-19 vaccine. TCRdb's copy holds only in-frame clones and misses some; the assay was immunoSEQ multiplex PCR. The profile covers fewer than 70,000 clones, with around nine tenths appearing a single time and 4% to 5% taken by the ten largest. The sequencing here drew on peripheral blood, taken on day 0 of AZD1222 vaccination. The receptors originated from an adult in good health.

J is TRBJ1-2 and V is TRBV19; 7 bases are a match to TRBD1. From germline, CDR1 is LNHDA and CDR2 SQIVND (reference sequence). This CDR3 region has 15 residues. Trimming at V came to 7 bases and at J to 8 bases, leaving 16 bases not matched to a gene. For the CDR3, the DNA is TGTGCCAGTATGGAGGGGGGACAGCTGGTTCAAGGCTACACCTTC. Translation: CASMEGGQLVQGYTF. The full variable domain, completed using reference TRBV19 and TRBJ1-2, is DGGITQSPKYLFRKEGQNVTLSCEQNLNHDAMYWYRQDPGQGLRLIYYSQIVNDFQKGDIAEGYSVSREKKESFPLTVTSAQKNPTAFYLCASMEGGQLVQGYTFGSGTRLTVV.

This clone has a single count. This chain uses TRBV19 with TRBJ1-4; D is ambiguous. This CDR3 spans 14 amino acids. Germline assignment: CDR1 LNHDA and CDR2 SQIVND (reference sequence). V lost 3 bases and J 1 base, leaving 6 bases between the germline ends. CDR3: CASSIGRTNEKLFF. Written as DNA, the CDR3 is TGTGCCAGTAGTATCGGCAGAACTAATGAAAAACTGTTTTTT.

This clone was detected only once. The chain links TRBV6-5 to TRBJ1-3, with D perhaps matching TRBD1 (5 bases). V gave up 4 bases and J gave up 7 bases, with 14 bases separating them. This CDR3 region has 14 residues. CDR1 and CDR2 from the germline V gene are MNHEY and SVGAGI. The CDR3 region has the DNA TGTGCCAGCAGTTCCCCCGGGGGACCGAACACCATATATTTT. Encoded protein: CASSSPGGPNTIYF.

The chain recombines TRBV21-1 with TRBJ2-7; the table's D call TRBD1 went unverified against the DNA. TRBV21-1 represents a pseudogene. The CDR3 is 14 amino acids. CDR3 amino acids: CASSTEQGNYEQYF. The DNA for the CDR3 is TGTGCCAGCAGCACCGAGCAGGGAAACTACGAGCAGTACTTC.